A selection of T cell receptor beta chains follows, all from one sample in a study of blood T cell repertoires in COVID-19. TCRdb's copy holds only in-frame clones and misses some; the assay was immunoSEQ multiplex PCR. The sample lists some 150,000 clones; more than 85% were seen once. The specimen was peripheral blood. These receptors were taken from an elderly woman in a cohort sampled during active or convalescent COVID-19. Both conserved end residues are part of each CDR3. A D gene is named only where the DNA matches it firmly. Expanded clones get a size class; other rows say once, few or many, or leave the size out.

v_call,clone_size,j_call,d_call,cdr3_nt,cdr3_aa
TRBV24-1,-,TRBJ2-1,-,TGTGCCACCAGTGGTCCTCTCGGGACACCAACTAACAATGAGCAGTTCTTC,CATSGPLGTPTNNEQFF
TRBV24-1,-,TRBJ2-2,TRBD2,TGTGCCACCAGTGATTTTACTAGCGGGAGTTTATTGTTAGGGGAGCTGTTTTTT,CATSDFTSGSLLLGELFF
TRBV10-2,-,TRBJ2-2,-,TGCGCCAGCAGTGACATGAACACCGGGGAGCTGTTTTTT,CASSDMNTGELFF
TRBV12-5,once,TRBJ2-1,-,TGTGCTAGTGGCCCCCTTAGCTTGTACGAGCAGTTCTTC,CASGPLSLYEQFF
TRBV19,once,TRBJ2-1,TRBD1,TGTGCCAGTAGTATATCTGGGACAGGAACGTTTGAGCAGTTCTTC,CASSISGTGTFEQFF
TRBV12-3/TRBV12-4,few,TRBJ1-5,TRBD1,TGTGCCAGCAGTGCAGGGGGCTCTCAGCCCCAGCATTTT,CASSAGGSQPQHF
TRBV7-9,-,TRBJ1-1,-,TGTGCCAGCAGCCCGCCTCAAGGGGGAGTGAACACTGAAGCTTTCTTT,CASSPPQGGVNTEAFF
TRBV27,-,TRBJ2-1,-,TGTGCCAGCAGTTTAACCTCAGGGATCTCGGTCTTC,CASSLTSGISVF
TRBV28,-,TRBJ2-7,-,TGTGCCAGCAGTCGAGCCTACGAGCAGTACTTC,CASSRAYEQYF
TRBV28,-,TRBJ2-5,TRBD1,TGTGCCAGCAGTACACGGACAGGGGGGGTCCAAGAGACCCAGTACTTC,CASSTRTGGVQETQYF
TRBV19,-,TRBJ2-3,-,TGTGCCAGTAGTTGGGGGCGCGGAGATACGCAGTATTTT,CASSWGRGDTQYF
TRBV10-2,-,TRBJ1-5,-,TGCGCCAGCAGTGAGTCGACTCGTGTACAGGGAGTTCGCAATCAGCCCCAGCATTTT,CASSESTRVQGVRNQPQHF
TRBV18,-,TRBJ1-5,-,TGTGCCAGCTCACCTGCGACAGCAGATCAGCCCCAGCATTTT,CASSPATADQPQHF
TRBV24-1,-,TRBJ1-1,-,TGTGCCACCAGTGCTAACAGTCCGAACACTGAAGCTTTCTTT,CATSANSPNTEAFF
TRBV7-9,-,TRBJ1-3,-,TGTGCCAGCAGCCCGAGAGGACAGAGCTCTGGAAACACCATATATTTT,CASSPRGQSSGNTIYF
TRBV30,-,TRBJ1-5,-,TGTGCCTGGAGTCCGGACAGCTATAGCAATCAGCCCCAGCATTTT,CAWSPDSYSNQPQHF
TRBV24-1,-,TRBJ2-1,TRBD1,TGTGCCACCAGTGATCCAGGGACAGGGGGTGGCAATGAGCAGTTCTTC,CATSDPGTGGGNEQFF
TRBV11-3,-,TRBJ1-2,TRBD1,TGTGCCAGCAGTCACGGACAGGGAGAGGGCTACACCTTC,CASSHGQGEGYTF
TRBV2,-,TRBJ1-5,-,TGTGCCAGCAAGAGGGAGAGCAATCAGCCCCAGCATTTT,CASKRESNQPQHF
TRBV10-3,-,TRBJ2-1,TRBD2,TGTGCCATCAGCCCACTAGCGGGAAACAATGAGCAGTTCTTC,CAISPLAGNNEQFF
TRBV7-9,-,TRBJ2-2,TRBD2,TGTGCCAGCAGCTTAGGGCCGGGACTAGAGGGGAACACCGGGGAGCTGTTTTTT,CASSLGPGLEGNTGELFF
TRBV27,-,TRBJ2-3,TRBD2,TGTGCCAGCAGTCTACCCCCGGTAGCGGGAGCAGATACGCAGTATTTT,CASSLPPVAGADTQYF
TRBV28,-,TRBJ2-7,-,TGTGCCAGCAGCCTTTCGACAGGTTATGACGAGCAGTACTTC,CASSLSTGYDEQYF
TRBV10-3,few,TRBJ2-2,-,TGTGCCAACGCGGGGGGACAGGGCCCCGGGGAGCTGTTTTTT,CANAGGQGPGELFF
TRBV7-2,-,TRBJ2-7,-,TGTGCCAGCAGCCCGAACCGGCGACAGACCTACGAGCAGTACTTC,CASSPNRRQTYEQYF
TRBV5-4,once,TRBJ2-1,-,TGTGCCAGCAGCTTACCGGACAGCCCTGAGCAGTTCTTC,CASSLPDSPEQFF
TRBV19,-,TRBJ1-2,TRBD1,TGTGCCAGTCGCTGGACAGGGTCGCCTGTAAGCTACACCTTC,CASRWTGSPVSYTF
TRBV21-1,-,TRBJ1-1,-,TGTGCCAGCAGCACCCGTTCGGACAGGGGGCATACTGAAGCTTTCTTT,CASSTRSDRGHTEAFF
TRBV6-1,-,TRBJ2-1,-,TGTGCCAGCAGTGAACCTCGTATGTGGGCTAGCGACCACCATGAGCAGTTCTTC,CASSEPRMWASDHHEQFF
TRBV4-1,-,TRBJ2-2,TRBD1,TGCGCCAGCGCGAAACAGGGGACCGGGGAGCTGTTTTTT,CASAKQGTGELFF
TRBV5-1,-,TRBJ2-1,TRBD2,TGCGCCAGCAGCTGGCGACTAGCGGAAAGCTCCTACAATGAGCAGTTCTTC,CASSWRLAESSYNEQFF
TRBV18,-,TRBJ2-3,-,TGTGCCAGCTCACCTCTTCGCAGGGGGAGGACTGCAGATACGCAGTATTTT,CASSPLRRGRTADTQYF
TRBV28,-,TRBJ1-2,TRBD1,TGTGCCAGCAGTTTATTAGGGTCAACAGGGGAGTATGGCTACACCTTC,CASSLLGSTGEYGYTF
TRBV12-3/TRBV12-4,-,TRBJ1-5,-,TGTGCCAGCAGCCCTCGGACAGATCAGCCCCAGCATTTT,CASSPRTDQPQHF
TRBV10-2,-,TRBJ1-1,-,TGCGCCAGCAGTGAGCCTAGGGTACGGGGCACTGAAGCTTTCTTT,CASSEPRVRGTEAFF
TRBV29-1,-,TRBJ1-1,TRBD1,TGCAGCATTCGGGACAGGGGATACACTGAAGCTTTCTTT,CSIRDRGYTEAFF
TRBV18,-,TRBJ2-1,-,TGTGCCAGCTCACCAGGTAGGGGTTACTACAATGAGCAGTTCTTC,CASSPGRGYYNEQFF
TRBV27,-,TRBJ1-2,TRBD1,TGTGCCAGCGGTGGCGACAGGGTGGGTGGCGGCTACACCTTC,CASGGDRVGGGYTF
TRBV12-3/TRBV12-4,-,TRBJ1-1,-,TGTGCCAGCAGTTTAGGTTGGAGCACTGAAGCTTTCTTT,CASSLGWSTEAFF
TRBV4-1,-,TRBJ2-5,TRBD2,TGCGCCAGCACCCTATACATGGCGGGAGCAGAGACCCAGTACTTC,CASTLYMAGAETQYF
TRBV5-6,-,TRBJ1-5,-,TGTGCCAGCAGCTTGGGGCACAGAGATCAGCCCCAGCATTTT,CASSLGHRDQPQHF
TRBV7-2,once,TRBJ2-1,TRBD2,TGTGCCAGCAGCTCCCGGGGGGGGAATGAGCAGTTCTTC,CASSSRGGNEQFF
TRBV6-5,-,TRBJ1-5,TRBD1,TGTGCCAGCATATCGACAGGGTCGGCGGGGCAGCCCCAGCATTTT,CASISTGSAGQPQHF
TRBV12-5,-,TRBJ1-6,-,TGTGCTAGTGGGGGACTGACGGGACATAATTCACCCCTCCACTTT,CASGGLTGHNSPLHF
TRBV5-6,-,TRBJ1-2,TRBD1,TGTGCCAGCAGCTTGGCTGGGACAGGCCTATATGGCTACACCTTC,CASSLAGTGLYGYTF
TRBV11-2,-,TRBJ1-3,-,TGTGCCAGCAGCTTAGGCGTCATATACTCTGGAAACACCATATATTTT,CASSLGVIYSGNTIYF
TRBV6-6,-,TRBJ1-1,TRBD1,TGTGCCAGCAGGACGACAGGGTTAGACACTGAAGCTTTCTTT,CASRTTGLDTEAFF
TRBV29-1,-,TRBJ1-1,TRBD1,TGCAGCGTTGGGGGGGACAGAGAAGCTTTCTTT,CSVGGDREAFF
TRBV18,-,TRBJ2-3,-,TGTGCCAGCTCGCTTCAAGGCGGGCGCGTCACAGATACGCAGTATTTT,CASSLQGGRVTDTQYF
TRBV27,-,TRBJ1-3,-,TGTGCCAGCAGTTTATCGTTCGGGGGATCGTCTGGAAACACCATATATTTT,CASSLSFGGSSGNTIYF
TRBV2,-,TRBJ1-5,-,TGTGCCAGCAGTGTATGGGCAGGGGGCAATCAGCCCCAGCATTTT,CASSVWAGGNQPQHF
TRBV5-4,few,TRBJ1-1,-,TGTGCCAGCAGCTTGGAGCCCACGAATACTGAAGCTTTCTTT,CASSLEPTNTEAFF